This T cell receptor beta chain was sequenced during a study of blood T cell repertoires in COVID-19 (dated by TCRdb to between 2020 and 2021). The study in broad terms: Samples from collaborators originated in the United States, Italy and Spain and spanned both the acute and convalescent phases of COVID-19. Subjects who had been exposed to COVID-19, were actively infected with it, or had recovered from it provided the deeply sampled blood TCRbeta repertoires that made up the dataset. Where HLA class I and class II types were available, the types were taken from metadata supplied by the sample provider, not from assay-based typing. The samples were drawn from two sources: the first 160 participants of the ongoing ImmuneRACE study, and 1,000 to 1,500 subjects contributed by 6 global collaborators. A freely available public database, intended as a resource for researchers studying the immune response to SARS-CoV-2, is where the repertoires were released. The material from the prospective study consisted of cDNA or gDNA derived from T cells, B-cell-depleted T cells, or PBMCs. Nearly every sample came with metadata listing a de-identified subject ID, COVID-19 status, age in years and sex.

The collaborating institutions used their own protocols to collect whole blood in K2EDTA tubes. Collaborator samples were shipped for TCRbeta analysis as frozen whole blood, isolated PBMCs, or DNA extracted from either sample type. Turning to this clone: What this receptor recognizes is not known. No base quality information exists; no much larger clone differs at one position.

TCRbeta CDR3 regions were amplified from genomic DNA using the immunoSEQ Assay, a bias-controlled multiplex PCR. The authors processed their data as follows. The number of nucleated cells in each sample was estimated by amplification of reference gene primers within the assay. To quantify the absolute abundance of each unique TCRbeta CDR3 rearrangement, sequence reads were collapsed and filtered. For each sample, productive Simpson clonality was calculated as the square root of Simpson's diversity index across productive rearrangements. TCRdb obtained this table from immuneACCESS and retained in-frame rearrangements with V and J assigned. These tables miss some clones; where compared with another copy, unresolved V genes account for less than half of the shortfall, and the remainder is unexplained. The DNA was the basis for D and trimming; V, J and clone size are from that table. The sample table shows 95,000 to 110,000 clones, and 65% to 90% are seen once. The top ten constitute about 4.8% of the sample.

Findings and caveats that apply to the study as a whole: How much clinical and demographic metadata was included differed by source and by participant, and the metadata was provided uncurated.

Sequenced material: peripheral blood. This clonotype was obtained from a man aged 55-75 years with acute or convalescent COVID-19.

The sequenced DNA: TGTGCCAGCAGTGTCCGTAGCAATCAGCCCCAGCATTTT. It codes for CASSVRSNQPQHF. The chain couples TRBV6-4 to TRBJ1-5; the D segment cannot be called with confidence. From the cysteine up to the phenylalanine, the CDR3 has a length of 13 residues. Only the CDR3 region is kept as DNA, spanning 39 bases read in frame from base 1. Per the germline V gene, MRHNA is the CDR1 and SNTAGT is the CDR2. V and J are truncated by 4 bases and 0 bases respectively, leaving an intervening sequence of 4 bases.